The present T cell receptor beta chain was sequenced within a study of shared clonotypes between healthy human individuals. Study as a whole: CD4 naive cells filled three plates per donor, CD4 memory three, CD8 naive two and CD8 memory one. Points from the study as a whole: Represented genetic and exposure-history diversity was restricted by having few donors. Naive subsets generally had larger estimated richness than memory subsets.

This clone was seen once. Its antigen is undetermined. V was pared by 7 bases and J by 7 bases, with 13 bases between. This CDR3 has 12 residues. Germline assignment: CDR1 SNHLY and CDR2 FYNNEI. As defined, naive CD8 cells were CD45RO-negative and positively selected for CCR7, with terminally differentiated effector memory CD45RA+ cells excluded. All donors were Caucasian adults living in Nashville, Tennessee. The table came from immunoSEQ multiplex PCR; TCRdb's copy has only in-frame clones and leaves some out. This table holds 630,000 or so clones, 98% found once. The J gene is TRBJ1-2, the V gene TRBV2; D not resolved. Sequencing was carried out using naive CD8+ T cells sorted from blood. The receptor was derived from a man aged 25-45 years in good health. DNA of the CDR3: TGTGCCAGCATAGGAGGTAGGACTGGCTACACCTTC. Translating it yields CASIGGRTGYTF.